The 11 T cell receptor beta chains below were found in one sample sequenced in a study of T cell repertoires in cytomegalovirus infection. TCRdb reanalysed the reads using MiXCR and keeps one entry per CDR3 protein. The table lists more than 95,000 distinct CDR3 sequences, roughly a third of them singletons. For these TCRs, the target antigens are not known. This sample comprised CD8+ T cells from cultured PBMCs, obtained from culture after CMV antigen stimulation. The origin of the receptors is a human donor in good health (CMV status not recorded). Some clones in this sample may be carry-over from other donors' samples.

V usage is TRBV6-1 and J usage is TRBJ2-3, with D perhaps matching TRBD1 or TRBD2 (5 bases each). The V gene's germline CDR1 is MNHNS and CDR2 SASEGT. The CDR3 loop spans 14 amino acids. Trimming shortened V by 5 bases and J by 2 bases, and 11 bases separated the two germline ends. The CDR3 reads CASSPGPNTDTQYF. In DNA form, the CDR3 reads TGTGCCAGCAGTCCGGGACCCAACACAGATACGCAGTATTTT.

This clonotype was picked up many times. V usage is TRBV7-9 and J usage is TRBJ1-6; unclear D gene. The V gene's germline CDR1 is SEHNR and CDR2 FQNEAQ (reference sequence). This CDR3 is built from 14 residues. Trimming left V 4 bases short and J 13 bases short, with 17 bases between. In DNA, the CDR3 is TGTGCCAGCAGCTCGGGAGGTGCGCTTAACCCCCTCCACTTT. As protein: CASSSGGALNPLHF.

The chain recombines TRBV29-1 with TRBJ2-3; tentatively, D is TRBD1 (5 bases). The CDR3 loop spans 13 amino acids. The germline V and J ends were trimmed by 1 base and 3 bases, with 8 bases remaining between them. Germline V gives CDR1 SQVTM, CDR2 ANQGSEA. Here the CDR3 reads CSVEGTRTDTQYF. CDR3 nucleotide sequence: TGCAGCGTTGAAGGGACAAGAACAGATACGCAGTATTTT.

For the CDR3, the DNA is TGCGCCAGCAGCCAAGCTATTAGCTCCTACGAGCAGTACTTC. As protein: CASSQAISSYEQYF. The rearrangement links TRBV4-1 to TRBJ2-7; D ambiguous. Trimming removed 1 base from V and 0 bases from J, with 7 bases in between. The CDR3 consists of 14 residues. CDR1 MGHRA and CDR2 YSYEKL come from the germline V gene.

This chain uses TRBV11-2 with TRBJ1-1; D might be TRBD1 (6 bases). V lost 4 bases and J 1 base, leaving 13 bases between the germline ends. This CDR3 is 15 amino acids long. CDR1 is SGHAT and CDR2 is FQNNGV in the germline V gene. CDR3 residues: CASSSGGGPNTEAFF. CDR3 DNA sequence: TGTGCCAGCAGCTCCGGTGGGGGCCCGAACACTGAAGCTTTCTTT.

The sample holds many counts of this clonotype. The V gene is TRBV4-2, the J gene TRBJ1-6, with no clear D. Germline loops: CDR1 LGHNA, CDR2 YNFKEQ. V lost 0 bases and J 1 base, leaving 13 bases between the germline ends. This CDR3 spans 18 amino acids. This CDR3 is CASSQEQFGGSYNSPLHF. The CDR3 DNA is TGTGCCAGCAGCCAAGAACAGTTTGGTGGGTCCTATAATTCACCCCTCCACTTT.

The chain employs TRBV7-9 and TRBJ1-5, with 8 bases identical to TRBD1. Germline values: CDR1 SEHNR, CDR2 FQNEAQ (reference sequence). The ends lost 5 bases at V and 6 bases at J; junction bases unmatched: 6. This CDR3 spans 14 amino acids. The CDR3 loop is CASSQTGDGQPQHF. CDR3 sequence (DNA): TGTGCCAGCAGCCAGACAGGGGACGGTCAGCCCCAGCATTTT.

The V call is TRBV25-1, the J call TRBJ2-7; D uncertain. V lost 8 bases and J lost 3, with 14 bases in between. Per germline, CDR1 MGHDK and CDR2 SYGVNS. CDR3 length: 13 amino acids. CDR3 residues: CASSRVGHYEQYF. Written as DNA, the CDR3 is TGTGCCAGCTCCCGAGTGGGCCACTACGAGCAGTACTTC.

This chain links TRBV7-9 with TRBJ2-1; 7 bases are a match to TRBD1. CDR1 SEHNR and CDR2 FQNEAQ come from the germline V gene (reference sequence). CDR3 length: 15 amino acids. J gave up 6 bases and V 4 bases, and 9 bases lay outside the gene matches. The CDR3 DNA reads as TGTGCCAGCAGCTCTACCGGGACAGCCTCCAATGAGCAGTTCTTC. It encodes CASSSTGTASNEQFF.

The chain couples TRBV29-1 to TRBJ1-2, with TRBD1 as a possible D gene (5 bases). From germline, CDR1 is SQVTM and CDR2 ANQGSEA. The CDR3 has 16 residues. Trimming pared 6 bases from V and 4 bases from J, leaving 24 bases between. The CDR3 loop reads CSVGGGQGFFSYGYTF. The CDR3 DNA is TGCAGCGTCGGGGGAGGGCAGGGTTTCTTCTCCTATGGCTACACCTTC.

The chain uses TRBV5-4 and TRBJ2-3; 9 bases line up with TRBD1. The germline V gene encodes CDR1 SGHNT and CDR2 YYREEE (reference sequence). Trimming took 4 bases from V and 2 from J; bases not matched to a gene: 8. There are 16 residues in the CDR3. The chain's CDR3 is CASSAPGQGPTDTQYF. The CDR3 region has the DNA TGTGCCAGCAGCGCCCCGGGACAGGGTCCCACAGATACGCAGTATTTT.